This is a list of T cell receptor beta chains from one sample in a study of blood T cell repertoires in COVID-19. Profiling relied on immunoSEQ multiplex PCR, and the TCRdb table lists in-frame clones only, not all of them. The table shows under 450,000 clones, with 70% to 85% occurring only once. The specimen was peripheral blood. These receptors all stem from a human donor with acute or convalescent COVID-19. The donor label of this sample is uncertain. Both conserved end residues are part of each CDR3. The D gene is left open where the match is weak. Size is stated for part of the rows, as once, few or many counts, or as a class when the clone is expanded.

cdr3_aa cdr3_nt clone_size v_call d_call j_call
CSVRRGGTDTQYF TGCAGCGTTCGGCGGGGTGGGACAGATACGCAGTATTTT . TRBV29-1 . TRBJ2-3
CASSLASTSGSYNEQFF TGTGCCAGCAGCTTAGCGTCAACTAGCGGATCCTACAATGAGCAGTTCTTC . TRBV7-9 TRBD2 TRBJ2-1
CASSLRTSGRTDTQYF TGTGCCAGTAGTCTTCGGACTAGCGGGAGGACAGATACGCAGTATTTT . TRBV19 TRBD2 TRBJ2-3
CASSLSEPNYGYTF TGTGCCAGCAGCTTGTCGGAGCCTAACTATGGCTACACCTTC . TRBV5-5 . TRBJ1-2
CASSDDQAARQYF TGTGCCAGCAGTGATGATCAGGCCGCTCGGCAGTACTTC few TRBV2 . TRBJ2-7
CAWSVTRGRGEQFF TGTGCCTGGAGTGTCACCAGGGGGCGGGGGGAGCAGTTCTTC . TRBV30 . TRBJ2-1
CASSRGTGGTEAFF TGTGCCAGCAGCCGCGGGACAGGGGGCACTGAAGCTTTCTTT . TRBV27 TRBD1 TRBJ1-1
CASSVTGRTYEQYF TGTGCCAGCAGTGTGACAGGGAGGACCTACGAGCAGTACTTC . TRBV2 . TRBJ2-7
CASSLTGGNQPQHF TGTGCCAGCAGCCTGACGGGGGGCAATCAGCCCCAGCATTTT once TRBV7-9 . TRBJ1-5
CASKNLAGDYNEQFF TGTGCCAGTAAAAACCTAGCGGGAGACTACAATGAGCAGTTCTTC . TRBV19 TRBD2 TRBJ2-1
CASSHRFKAFF TGTGCCAGCAGCCATAGATTTAAGGCTTTCTTT . TRBV7-2 . TRBJ1-1
CVSSQVQYTEAFF TGTGTCAGCAGCCAAGTTCAGTACACTGAAGCTTTCTTT . TRBV3-1/TRBV3-2 . TRBJ1-1
CASSYDRAHQQEQYF TGTGCCAGCAGCTACGACAGGGCCCATCAGCAGGAGCAGTACTTC . TRBV5-6 TRBD1 TRBJ2-7
CASSPGTRQNIQYF TGTGCCAGCAGCCCAGGGACTAGGCAAAACATTCAGTACTTC . TRBV3-1/TRBV3-2 TRBD2 TRBJ2-4
CASSPHTYSYNSPLHF TGTGCCAGCTCACCCCACACATACTCCTATAATTCACCCCTCCACTTT . TRBV18 . TRBJ1-6
CASSPTSGGAYEQFF TGTGCCAGCAGCCCAACTAGCGGGGGGGCCTATGAGCAGTTCTTC . TRBV3-1/TRBV3-2 TRBD2 TRBJ2-1
CASSETVAGELFF TGTGCCAGCAGTGAGACTGTGGCAGGGGAGCTGTTTTTT . TRBV25-1 . TRBJ2-2
CASSEGRGGRGGYTF TGTGCCAGCAGTGAAGGCCGAGGCGGGAGGGGGGGCTACACCTTC . TRBV6-1 . TRBJ1-2
CASTRLQGANYGYTF TGTGCCAGTACCCGTTTGCAGGGGGCGAACTATGGCTACACCTTC . TRBV19 TRBD1 TRBJ1-2
CASSRDAGVAGELFF TGTGCCAGCAGCCGGGACGCAGGGGTGGCCGGGGAGCTGTTTTTT . TRBV6-4 . TRBJ2-2
CASSQGQGGNEKLFF TGCGCCAGCAGCCAAGGTCAGGGAGGTAATGAAAAACTGTTTTTT . TRBV4-1 . TRBJ1-4
CASGPGLAGGYNEQFF TGTGCTAGTGGCCCAGGACTAGCGGGGGGATACAATGAGCAGTTCTTC . TRBV12-5 TRBD2 TRBJ2-1
CATSREQKMNTEAFF TGTGCCACCAGCAGGGAACAGAAGATGAACACTGAAGCTTTCTTT . TRBV15 . TRBJ1-1
CAKRQGIYGYTF TGTGCCAAACGACAGGGGATCTATGGCTACACCTTC . TRBV6-5 TRBD1 TRBJ1-2
CASSLGLAGGQETQYF TGCGCCAGCAGCTTGGGCCTAGCGGGGGGCCAAGAGACCCAGTACTTC . TRBV5-1 TRBD2 TRBJ2-5
CAWSAKGGGLNSPLHF TGTGCCTGGAGTGCCAAGGGGGGAGGGCTAAATTCACCCCTCCACTTT . TRBV30 . TRBJ1-6
CASSPQTGKPQHF TGTGCCAGCAGTCCCCAGACAGGGAAGCCCCAGCATTTT . TRBV27 TRBD1 TRBJ1-5
CASSDHSNYGYTF TGTGCCAGCAGTGACCACTCTAACTATGGCTACACCTTC . TRBV2 . TRBJ1-2
CASSFSGTGVRETQYF TGTGCCAGCAGCTTTTCCGGGACAGGGGTTAGGGAGACCCAGTACTTC . TRBV11-2 TRBD1 TRBJ2-5
CASSEQGSYGYTF TGTGCCAGCAGTGAGCAGGGGTCCTATGGCTACACCTTC . TRBV6-1 . TRBJ1-2
CASSRTANSPLHF TGTGCCAGCAGCCGGACAGCTAATTCACCCCTCCACTTT . TRBV7-9 . TRBJ1-6
CASSPPGGLAQETQYF TGTGCCAGCTCACCACCGGGTGGGCTAGCCCAAGAGACCCAGTACTTC . TRBV18 . TRBJ2-5
CASSGGTAAANVLTF TGCGCCAGCAGCGGTGGGACAGCGGCGGCCAACGTCCTGACTTTC . TRBV5-1 TRBD1 TRBJ2-6
CASSPETFTYGYTF TGTGCCAGCAGCCCAGAGACATTTACCTATGGCTACACCTTC . TRBV5-6 . TRBJ1-2
CSASDRALYGYTF TGCAGTGCTAGTGACAGGGCCCTCTATGGCTACACCTTC . TRBV20-1 TRBD1 TRBJ1-2
CASSLFPGQRNTIYF TGTGCCAGCAGTTTATTCCCGGGACAGAGAAACACCATATATTTT few TRBV28 TRBD1 TRBJ1-3
CATSKSGRAAETQYF TGTGCCACCAGCAAGAGCGGGAGGGCCGCGGAGACCCAGTACTTC . TRBV15 TRBD2 TRBJ2-5
CAWTRGNGYGYTF TGTGCCTGGACCAGGGGGAACGGCTATGGCTACACCTTC . TRBV30 TRBD1 TRBJ1-2
CASSPGTRSLDTQYF TGTGCCAGTAGTCCCGGGACACGGTCCCTAGATACGCAGTATTTT . TRBV19 . TRBJ2-3
CASSLRRGDQPQHF TGTGCCAGCAGCTTACGGCGGGGGGATCAGCCCCAGCATTTT . TRBV7-2 . TRBJ1-5
CASSRIERTIHF TGTGCCAGCAGCCGTATTGAGCGGACCATTCACTTC . TRBV7-8 . TRBJ2-7
CASSLRGTGNYGYTF TGCGCCAGCAGCCTTAGAGGGACAGGGAACTATGGCTACACCTTC . TRBV5-1 TRBD1 TRBJ1-2
CASQGAGSYNSPLHF TGTGCCAGCCAGGGGGCGGGCTCCTATAATTCACCCCTCCACTTT once TRBV2 TRBD1 TRBJ1-6
CASSSLGVYGYTF TGTGCCAGCAGCTCCCTGGGAGTTTATGGCTACACCTTC . TRBV3-1/TRBV3-2 . TRBJ1-2
CASSSTGTATYEQYF TGTGCCAGCAGTTCCACAGGGACCGCCACCTACGAGCAGTACTTC once TRBV28 . TRBJ2-7
CASSHWRQVNTEAFF TGTGCCAGCAGCCACTGGCGACAGGTGAACACTGAAGCTTTCTTT . TRBV3-1/TRBV3-2 . TRBJ1-1
CASSYQGYSGANVLTF TGTGCCAGCAGTTACCAGGGGTACTCTGGGGCCAACGTCCTGACTTTC . TRBV6-5 . TRBJ2-6
CASSFGRISGNTIYF TGCGCCAGCAGCTTCGGGAGGATCTCTGGAAACACCATATATTTT . TRBV5-1 . TRBJ1-3
CASSLERSTEAFF TGTGCCAGCAGCTTAGAGCGGAGCACTGAAGCTTTCTTT . TRBV7-2 . TRBJ1-1
CASSKTVNTEAFF TGCGCCAGCAGCAAGACAGTTAACACTGAAGCTTTCTTT . TRBV5-1 . TRBJ1-1
CASSLGQPNTEAFF TGCGCCAGCAGCTTGGGACAGCCAAACACTGAAGCTTTCTTT . TRBV5-1 . TRBJ1-1